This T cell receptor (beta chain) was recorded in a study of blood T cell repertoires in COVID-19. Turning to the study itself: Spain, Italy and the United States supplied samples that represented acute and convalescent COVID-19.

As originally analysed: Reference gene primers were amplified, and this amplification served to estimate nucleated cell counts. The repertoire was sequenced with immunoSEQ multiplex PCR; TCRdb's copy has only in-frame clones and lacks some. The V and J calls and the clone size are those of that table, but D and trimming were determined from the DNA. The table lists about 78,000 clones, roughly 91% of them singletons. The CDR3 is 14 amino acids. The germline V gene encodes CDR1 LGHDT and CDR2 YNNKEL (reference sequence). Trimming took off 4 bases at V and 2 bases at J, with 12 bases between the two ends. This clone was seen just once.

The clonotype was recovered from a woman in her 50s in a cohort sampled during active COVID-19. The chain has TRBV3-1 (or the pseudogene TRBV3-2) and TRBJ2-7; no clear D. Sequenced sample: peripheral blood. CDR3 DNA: TGTGCCAGCAGCCGAGACTTAGCCACCTACGAGCAGTACTTC. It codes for CASSRDLATYEQYF.